The 17 T cell receptor beta chains given below trace back to one sample, sequenced in a study of control samples from healthy donors and cancer patients. Generated by immunoSEQ multiplex PCR, the TCRdb table keeps only in-frame clones and is missing some. The table includes some 65,000 clones, 84% detected once. Material: PBMCs. The receptors derive from a woman in her forties or fifties with lung cancer.

The chain carries TRBV19 and TRBJ2-4; D may match TRBD1 or TRBD2 (6 bases each). CDR3 length equals 13 residues. The V end lost 8 bases, the J end lost 3 bases, and 11 bases lay between the germline ends. CDR1 is LNHDA, CDR2 SQIVND, per germline (reference sequence). CDR3 residues: CASSGADKNIQYF. As DNA, the CDR3 is TGTGCCAGTTCGGGGGCAGACAAAAACATTCAGTACTTC.

The V and J genes are TRBV7-2 and TRBJ2-7; a possible D gene is TRBD1 (6 bases). The CDR3 length is 13 residues. CDR1 SGHTA and CDR2 FQGNSA come from the germline V gene. V gave up 2 bases and J gave up 7 bases, with 12 bases separating them. In DNA, the CDR3 is TGTGCCAGCAGCTTATTCATAGGGGGAGAGCAGTACTTC. This translates into CASSLFIGGEQYF.

This clone has just a few counts. The chain uses TRBV27 and TRBJ1-5; no clear D. This CDR3 spans 13 amino acids. Trimming removed 2 bases at V and 7 bases at J, with 9 bases between. Germline V gene data show CDR1 as MNHEY and CDR2 as SMNVEV (reference sequence). CDR3 protein: CASSLLGKQPQHF. CDR3 sequence (DNA): TGTGCCAGCAGTTTACTCGGTAAGCAGCCCCAGCATTTT.

The sample holds a few counts of this clone. The chain employs TRBV7-2 and TRBJ2-3, with TRBD2 matching 7 bases. The ends lost 6 bases at V and 2 bases at J; junction bases unmatched: 8. The CDR3 extends over 15 amino acids. Germline CDR1 is SGHTA and CDR2 is FQGNSA. CDR3 in amino acids: CASRPTSAYTDTQYF. The CDR3 DNA follows: TGTGCCAGCAGACCTACTAGCGCCTACACAGATACGCAGTATTTT.

The chain employs TRBV19 and TRBJ2-3; 8 bases map to TRBD1. CDR3 size: 13 residues. Germline lookup yields CDR1 LNHDA and CDR2 SQIVND (reference sequence). V gave up 7 bases and J gave up 5 bases; unmatched junction bases: 5. The CDR3 sequence: CASMRTGQDTQYF. For the CDR3, the DNA is TGTGCCAGTATGCGGACAGGGCAAGATACGCAGTATTTT.

The chain is built from TRBV27 and TRBJ1-6, with no clear D. Trimming took off 2 bases at V and 3 bases at J, with 2 bases between the two ends. This CDR3 spans 13 amino acids. Per the germline V gene, CDR1 is MNHEY and CDR2 is SMNVEV (reference sequence). CDR3 in DNA: TGTGCCAGCAGTTTAGTCTATAATTCACCCCTCCACTTT. Its translation: CASSLVYNSPLHF.

The chain is built from TRBV9 and TRBJ1-1; perhaps TRBD1 as D (5 bases). V shed 0 bases and J shed 8 bases, with 8 bases lying between them. The CDR3 consists of 12 residues. CDR1 and CDR2 (germline): SGDLS, YYNGEE. CDR3 sequence: CASSVEAGEAFF. CDR3 DNA: TGTGCCAGCAGCGTAGAGGCAGGGGAAGCTTTCTTT.

The chain employs TRBV6-2 or TRBV6-3 and TRBJ1-1; a weak D match, TRBD1 (5 bases). Trimming shortened V by 0 bases and J by 8 bases, and 25 bases separated the two germline ends. The V gene's germline CDR1 is MNHEY and CDR2 SVGEGT. CDR3 length: 18 amino acids. The CDR3, as DNA: TGTGCCAGCAGTTACTCGAGTCTAAAGTCAAGGGGCGCAAAAGAAGCTTTCTTT. Protein: CASSYSSLKSRGAKEAFF.

V and J are TRBV29-1 and TRBJ2-5, with 9 nucleotides matching TRBD1. This CDR3 comprises 13 residues. Germline V gene sequence: CDR1 SQVTM, CDR2 ANQGSEA. V was pared by 7 bases and J by 5 bases, with 8 bases of the junction left unmatched. CDR3 in DNA: TGCAGCGGGACCGGGACAGGGAGGGAGACCCAGTACTTC. Translated: CSGTGTGRETQYF.

This clone was recorded only once. J is TRBJ1-1 and V is TRBV10-3; a possible D gene is TRBD1 (6 bases). Germline CDR1 reads ENHRY; CDR2 reads SYGVKD. This CDR3 region has 15 residues. With 3 bases removed from V and 0 bases from J, the gap between germline ends came to 11 bases. CDR3 region: CAISDRQGMNTEAFF. CDR3 nucleotides: TGTGCCATCAGTGACCGGCAGGGGATGAACACTGAAGCTTTCTTT.

The gene calls are TRBV10-3 and TRBJ2-5; 11 bases align to TRBD1. CDR1 and CDR2 from the germline V gene are ENHRY and SYGVKD. The ends lost 6 bases at V and 2 bases at J; junction bases unmatched: 5. CDR3 length: 15 amino acids. Here the CDR3 DNA reads TGTGCCATCAGAGGGACAGGGGGAGGACAAGAGACCCAGTACTTC. Its protein is CAIRGTGGGQETQYF.

The J gene is TRBJ1-2, the V gene TRBV5-6; 12 bases align to TRBD1. The CDR3 spans 16 residues. Germline V gives CDR1 SGHDT, CDR2 YYEEEE. Trimming removed 2 bases from V and 7 bases from J; junction bases left unmatched: 9. As DNA, the CDR3 is TGTGCCAGCAGCTTCTTGGGACAGGGGGCGGTTCTTGGCTACACCTTC. This sequence encodes CASSFLGQGAVLGYTF.

This rearrangement joins TRBV7-3 to TRBJ2-5, with 11 bases identical to TRBD1. The CDR3 is made up of 14 amino acids. Trimming removed 5 bases from V and 5 bases from J; junction bases left unmatched: 4. CDR1 is SGHTA, CDR2 FQGTGA, per germline. The CDR3 DNA reads as TGTGCCAGCAGCAGGGACAGGGGGGGGGAGACCCAGTACTTC. The encoded protein is CASSRDRGGETQYF.

The chain is built from TRBV29-1 and TRBJ1-3, with 7 bases identical to TRBD1. The V gene end was trimmed by 4 bases and the J gene end by 2 bases; junction bases not matched to a gene: 8. Germline CDR1 and CDR2: SQVTM and ANQGSEA. The CDR3 contains 15 residues. This chain's CDR3 is CSVAVSQGAGNTIYF. DNA for the CDR3: TGCAGCGTTGCGGTGTCGCAGGGGGCTGGAAACACCATATATTTT.

This chain uses TRBV6-2 or TRBV6-3 with TRBJ1-1, with D hard to call. From germline, CDR1 is MNHEY and CDR2 SVGEGT. The CDR3 contains 14 residues. Trimming took off 5 bases at V and 4 bases at J, with 14 bases between the two ends. This chain's CDR3 is CASSPLGSGTEAFF. The DNA of the CDR3 is TGTGCCAGCAGTCCGTTAGGGTCCGGCACTGAAGCTTTCTTT.

This clone was seen only once. The chain carries TRBV30 and TRBJ1-2; D gene unclear. V was cut by 4 bases and J by 4 bases, with 13 bases left in between. The CDR3 is 13 amino acids. CDR1 is GTSNPN, CDR2 SVGIG, per germline (reference sequence). CDR3 region: CAWISDGSYGYTF. Here the CDR3 DNA reads TGTGCCTGGATTAGCGATGGCAGCTATGGCTACACCTTC.

V and J are TRBV14 and TRBJ1-2, with 8 bases identical to TRBD1. Per germline, CDR1 SGHDN and CDR2 FVKESK. V was clipped by 1 base and J by 5 bases; unmatched bases: 9. CDR3 size: 16 residues. In DNA form, the CDR3 reads TGTGCCAGCAGCCAAGTCCGGACAGGGCCCATGTATGGCTACACCTTC. Protein: CASSQVRTGPMYGYTF.